This passage covers 21 T cell receptor beta chains from one sample sequenced in a study of T cell responses to AZD1222 COVID-19 vaccine. TCRdb's table, derived via immunoSEQ multiplex PCR, lists solely in-frame clones and lacks some. The sample includes 180,000 or so clones, just over 85% of them seen just once. This material consisted of peripheral blood, taken on day 0 of AZD1222 vaccination. The receptors here all came from an adult in good health.

The gene calls are TRBV19 and TRBJ1-1, with 9 bases matching TRBD1. Germline CDR1 is LNHDA and CDR2 is SQIVND (reference sequence). The J segment lost 4 bases and the V segment lost 5 bases, leaving 8 bases of the junction unmatched. There are 15 residues in the CDR3. The CDR3 region is CASSEPGQGGTEAFF. CDR3 sequence (DNA): TGTGCCAGTAGTGAACCGGGACAGGGAGGCACTGAAGCTTTCTTT.

This chain links TRBV5-1 with TRBJ2-5; D call uncertain. CDR3 size: 14 residues. Germline CDR1 reads SGHRS; CDR2 reads YFSETQ. V shed 1 base and J shed 3 bases, with 10 bases lying between them. This CDR3 is CASSLRLGEETQYF. In DNA, the CDR3 is TGCGCCAGCAGCTTGCGGTTGGGCGAAGAGACCCAGTACTTC.

V usage is TRBV28 and J usage is TRBJ1-1; unclear D gene. The CDR3 is made up of 14 amino acids. V was pared by 6 bases and J by 1 base, with 12 bases between. Germline V CDR1 and CDR2: MDHEN, SYDVKM. CDR3 sequence reads: CASSPAGWNTEAFF. The CDR3 region has the DNA TGTGCCAGCAGCCCAGCGGGCTGGAACACTGAAGCTTTCTTT.

The V call is TRBV7-8, the J call TRBJ2-7; D may match TRBD1 or TRBD2 (5 bases each). The CDR3 sequence is 13 residues long. V gave up 8 bases and J gave up 6 bases, with 17 bases separating them. Germline V gene data show CDR1 as SGHVS and CDR2 as FQNEAQ. CDR3 protein: CASGSRGSIEQYF. The CDR3 DNA is TGTGCCAGCGGATCACGGGGCTCCATCGAGCAGTACTTC.

A few counts support this clone. The V call is TRBV6-1, the J call TRBJ1-5, with a tentative D call TRBD1 (5 bases). CDR1 is MNHNS, CDR2 SASEGT, per germline. Trimming stripped 3 bases from V and 1 base from J, with 10 bases between. This CDR3 comprises 15 residues. CDR3 DNA: TGTGCCAGCAGTGATGTCGGGGGGAGCAATCAGCCCCAGCATTTT. This encodes CASSDVGGSNQPQHF.

The sample holds many counts of this clone. The rearrangement joins TRBV10-1 to TRBJ2-1; 11 bases are a match to TRBD1. This CDR3 contains 14 residues. Germline-derived CDR1 and CDR2 are WNHNN and SYGVQD (reference sequence). V trimming: 6 bases; J trimming: 7 bases; junction bases outside the gene matches: 5. The CDR3 reads CASRDRGRRNEQFF. The DNA for the CDR3 is TGCGCCAGCAGGGACAGGGGGCGTCGGAATGAGCAGTTCTTC.

The rearrangement uses TRBV5-4 and TRBJ2-2, with 8 bases lining up with TRBD1. V shed 5 bases, J shed 5 bases, and the junction held 11 bases outside the gene matches. The CDR3 is 16 amino acids. Germline CDR1 SGHNT, CDR2 YYREEE (reference sequence). The CDR3 nucleotides are TGTGCCAGCAGGACCGACAGGGGAGAAAAGACCGGGGAGCTGTTTTTT. Translation gives CASRTDRGEKTGELFF.

V is TRBV4-2 and J is TRBJ2-2, with unresolved D. The CDR3 is 12 residues long. CDR1 LGHNA and CDR2 YNFKEQ come from the germline V gene. Between the trimmed V and J ends, which lost 4 bases and 5 bases, there was a span of 5 bases. The CDR3 DNA follows: TGTGCCAGCAGCCTAGGGACCGGGGAGCTGTTTTTT. It translates to CASSLGTGELFF.

This clone was found once. The rearrangement joins TRBV15 to TRBJ2-1; weak D call: TRBD2 (5 bases). Germline CDR1 is LNHNV and CDR2 is YYDKDF (reference sequence). CDR3 length equals 13 residues. V dropped 0 bases and J dropped 9 bases, with 9 bases sitting between them. The CDR3 is CATSRDRGFEQFF. CDR3 DNA sequence: TGTGCCACCAGCAGAGATCGGGGTTTTGAGCAGTTCTTC.

The rearrangement links TRBV6-1 to TRBJ1-5; D remains unclear. CDR3 length equals 12 residues. The germline gives CDR1 MNHNS, CDR2 SASEGT. Trimming stripped 2 bases from V and 8 bases from J, with 7 bases between. CDR3 DNA sequence: TGTGCCAGCAGTGAATCGTGGGAGCCCCAGCATTTT. Protein: CASSESWEPQHF.

Details on this clone: In the same sample, other DNA sequences code for this CDR3. The rearrangement uses TRBV9 and TRBJ2-2, with D possibly being TRBD1 (5 bases). V lost 1 base to trimming and J lost 1 base, with 5 bases between them. Germline loops: CDR1 SGDLS, CDR2 YYNGEE. The CDR3 spans 14 residues. The CDR3 DNA is TGTGCCAGCAGCGTAACAGGGAACACCGGGGAGCTGTTTTTT. Protein: CASSVTGNTGELFF.

The chain couples TRBV19 to TRBJ1-4; D is perhaps TRBD1 (6 bases). Trimming shortened V by 5 bases and J by 8 bases, and 24 bases separated the two germline ends. Per germline, CDR1 LNHDA and CDR2 SQIVND (reference sequence). CDR3 size: 17 residues. The CDR3 DNA follows: TGTGCCAGTAGTGCGGCCTTGGGGTATGCACAGGGCGAAAAACTGTTTTTT. This translates into CASSAALGYAQGEKLFF.

The chain is built from TRBV27 and TRBJ1-2; D might be TRBD1 (5 bases). Germline V gene lookup returns CDR1 MNHEY and CDR2 SMNVEV (reference sequence). V was trimmed by 3 bases and J by 8 bases, leaving 19 bases between them. The CDR3 sequence is 15 residues long. CDR3 residues: CASSFRQAGREGYTF. In DNA, the CDR3 is TGTGCCAGCAGTTTCCGGCAGGCGGGACGAGAGGGCTACACCTTC.

The V call is TRBV30, the J call TRBJ1-2, with D possibly being TRBD1 (6 bases). Germline CDR1 and CDR2: GTSNPN and SVGIG (reference sequence). Trimming took off 3 bases at V and 5 bases at J, with 10 bases between the two ends. This CDR3 contains 12 residues. Written as DNA, the CDR3 is TGTGCCTGGAGCGGGGGGCTGTATGGCTACACCTTC. Protein product: CAWSGGLYGYTF.

The sample holds one count of this clone. This chain uses TRBV19 with TRBJ1-6; maybe TRBD1 (6 bases). This CDR3 spans 16 amino acids. Germline V gene data show CDR1 as LNHDA and CDR2 as SQIVND (reference sequence). Trimming took 5 bases from V and 6 from J, leaving 17 bases between them. CDR3 sequence: CASSLSTGAINSPLHF. The CDR3 nucleotides read TGTGCCAGTAGTTTGTCGACGGGGGCGATTAATTCACCCCTCCACTTT.

In DNA form, the CDR3 reads TGCGCCAGCAGCCTTCTACAGGGTGAAAAACTGTTTTTT. Translation: CASSLLQGEKLFF. V usage is TRBV4-1 and J usage is TRBJ1-4; D may be TRBD1 (6 bases). V lost 4 bases, J lost 7 bases, and 10 bases lay in between. Looked up from germline, CDR1 is MGHRA and CDR2 is YSYEKL. The CDR3 length is 13 residues.

The chain links TRBV3-1 (or the pseudogene TRBV3-2) to TRBJ1-1, with D possibly being TRBD1 (6 bases). V was trimmed by 2 bases and J by 5 bases, leaving 9 bases between them. Germline loops: CDR1 LGHDT, CDR2 YNNKEL (reference sequence). The CDR3 spans 13 residues. The CDR3 coding sequence is TGTGCCAGCAGCCAACAGGGGAGAACTGAAGCTTTCTTT. It yields the protein CASSQQGRTEAFF.

The V gene is TRBV7-2, the J gene TRBJ2-7, with D possibly matching TRBD1 (6 bases). Trimming pared 4 bases from V and 4 bases from J, leaving 11 bases between. The CDR3 has 13 residues. Germline V gene data show CDR1 as SGHTA and CDR2 as FQGNSA. The CDR3 protein is CASSYTTGYEQYF. The CDR3 DNA follows: TGTGCCAGCAGCTATACTACAGGGTACGAGCAGTACTTC.

The chain has TRBV19 and TRBJ2-7, with 8 bases fitting TRBD1. Germline CDR1 LNHDA, CDR2 SQIVND (reference sequence). Unmatched junction bases numbered 7, after V lost 7 bases and J lost 2 bases. The CDR3 has 14 amino acids. The CDR3 reads CASTNRGETYEQYF. CDR3 DNA: TGTGCCAGTACGAACAGGGGGGAGACCTACGAGCAGTACTTC.

This chain connects TRBV19 to TRBJ2-2, with D possibly TRBD2 on 5 matching bases. V was pared by 5 bases and J by 8 bases, with 15 bases between. CDR3 length: 14 amino acids. Germline CDR1 and CDR2: LNHDA and SQIVND (reference sequence). The CDR3 reads CASSSRRLSGELFF. In DNA, the CDR3 is TGTGCCAGTAGTTCAAGGAGGCTATCAGGGGAGCTGTTTTTT. The entire variable domain, with the rest obtained from reference TRBV19 and TRBJ2-2, is as follows: DGGITQSPKYLFRKEGQNVTLSCEQNLNHDAMYWYRQDPGQGLRLIYYSQIVNDFQKGDIAEGYSVSREKKESFPLTVTSAQKNPTAFYLCASSSRRLSGELFFGEGSRLTVL.

The CDR3 coding sequence is TGTGCCAGCAGCCAGGAAATGACTAGTTCCTACGAGCAGTACTTC. It encodes CASSQEMTSSYEQYF. This sequence joins TRBV4-2 and TRBJ2-7, with a possible D match to TRBD2 (6 bases). The CDR3 has 15 amino acids. Germline V lookup: CDR1 LGHNA, CDR2 YNFKEQ. V was shortened by 3 bases and J by 1 base, with 13 bases between the two germline ends.